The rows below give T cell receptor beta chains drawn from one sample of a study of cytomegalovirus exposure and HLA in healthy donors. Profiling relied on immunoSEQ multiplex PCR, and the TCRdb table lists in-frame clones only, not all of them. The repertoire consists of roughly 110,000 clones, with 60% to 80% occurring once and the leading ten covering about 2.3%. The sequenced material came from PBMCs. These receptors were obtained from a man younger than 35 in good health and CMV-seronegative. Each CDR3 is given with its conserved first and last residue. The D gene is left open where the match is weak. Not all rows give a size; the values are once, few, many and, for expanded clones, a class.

cdr3_nt: TGCAGCGTAGTGGGGGGGAACACTGAAGCTTTCTTT
cdr3_aa: CSVVGGNTEAFF
j_call: TRBJ1-1
clone_size: .
d_call: .
v_call: TRBV29-1

cdr3_nt: TGCGCCAGCAGCTCCGGGACAGGGTTGCACGAGCAGTACTTC
cdr3_aa: CASSSGTGLHEQYF
j_call: TRBJ2-7
clone_size: once
d_call: TRBD1
v_call: TRBV5-1

cdr3_nt: TGTGCCAGCAGTCCCGATTGGGGCCCAAACTATGGCTACACCTTC
cdr3_aa: CASSPDWGPNYGYTF
j_call: TRBJ1-2
clone_size: .
d_call: .
v_call: TRBV9

cdr3_nt: TGTGCCAGTAAGCGGGGGGACACCGGGGAGCTGTTTTTT
cdr3_aa: CASKRGDTGELFF
j_call: TRBJ2-2
clone_size: .
d_call: TRBD2
v_call: TRBV6-5

cdr3_nt: TGTGCCATCAGTCCCCGGGGGGGGCTGAAGGGTCCTGAGCAGTTCTTC
cdr3_aa: CAISPRGGLKGPEQFF
j_call: TRBJ2-1
clone_size: .
d_call: TRBD2
v_call: TRBV10-3

cdr3_nt: TGTGCCAGCAACAACCTCGACAGGACTGATCAGCCCCAGCATTTT
cdr3_aa: CASNNLDRTDQPQHF
j_call: TRBJ1-5
clone_size: .
d_call: .
v_call: TRBV2

cdr3_nt: TGTGCCAGCAGACAGACAGGGGGCACTGAAGCTTTCTTT
cdr3_aa: CASRQTGGTEAFF
j_call: TRBJ1-1
clone_size: .
d_call: TRBD1
v_call: TRBV28

cdr3_nt: TGTGCCAGCAGCCAGGAGCGGGCCCCCCATCATGAGCAGTTCTTC
cdr3_aa: CASSQERAPHHEQFF
j_call: TRBJ2-1
clone_size: few
d_call: .
v_call: TRBV7-2

cdr3_nt: TGTGCCACCAGCAGAGTCGATGATTTGCCCAGCGAGCAGTACTTC
cdr3_aa: CATSRVDDLPSEQYF
j_call: TRBJ2-7
clone_size: .
d_call: .
v_call: TRBV15

cdr3_nt: TGTGCCAGCTCAGGTACTAGCGGATCTCAAGAGACCCAGTACTTC
cdr3_aa: CASSGTSGSQETQYF
j_call: TRBJ2-5
clone_size: .
d_call: TRBD2
v_call: TRBV7-9

cdr3_nt: TGCAGCGTCGAAGGATCCGGGGGGGCCGTGGAGACCCAGTACTTC
cdr3_aa: CSVEGSGGAVETQYF
j_call: TRBJ2-5
clone_size: once
d_call: TRBD2
v_call: TRBV29-1

cdr3_nt: TGTGCCAGCAGTGGAGAACAGTCTCTTAACACTGAAGCTTTCTTT
cdr3_aa: CASSGEQSLNTEAFF
j_call: TRBJ1-1
clone_size: many
d_call: .
v_call: TRBV2

cdr3_nt: TGTGCCAGCAGTGCCGGGACAGGGACGAACACTGAAGCTTTCTTT
cdr3_aa: CASSAGTGTNTEAFF
j_call: TRBJ1-1
clone_size: .
d_call: TRBD1
v_call: TRBV27

cdr3_nt: TGTGCCAGCAGCCCAGGTGGGGGGATCTACACCTTC
cdr3_aa: CASSPGGGIYTF
j_call: TRBJ1-2
clone_size: .
d_call: .
v_call: TRBV7-3

cdr3_nt: TGTGCCAGCAGCGAGAGTATGGACTATGGCTACACCTTC
cdr3_aa: CASSESMDYGYTF
j_call: TRBJ1-2
clone_size: .
d_call: .
v_call: TRBV9

cdr3_nt: TGTGCCAGCAGCTCCCAGTACGAGCAGTACTTC
cdr3_aa: CASSSQYEQYF
j_call: TRBJ2-7
clone_size: .
d_call: .
v_call: TRBV7-8

cdr3_nt: TGCGCCAGCAGCTTGGAGGGGTGGGTGACTTCCTACAATGAGCAGTTCTTC
cdr3_aa: CASSLEGWVTSYNEQFF
j_call: TRBJ2-1
clone_size: many
d_call: .
v_call: TRBV5-1

cdr3_nt: TGTGCCAGCCAGAACAGGGGATCACCCCTCCACTTT
cdr3_aa: CASQNRGSPLHF
j_call: TRBJ1-6
clone_size: .
d_call: TRBD1
v_call: TRBV6-1

cdr3_nt: TGTGCCAGCAGCCTTGGGGGGGGGACTGAAGCTTTCTTT
cdr3_aa: CASSLGGGTEAFF
j_call: TRBJ1-1
clone_size: .
d_call: .
v_call: TRBV9

cdr3_nt: TGTGCCATCAGTGAGGTCAGAGGGGGTGGCAATCAGCCCCAGCATTTT
cdr3_aa: CAISEVRGGGNQPQHF
j_call: TRBJ1-5
clone_size: .
d_call: .
v_call: TRBV10-3

cdr3_nt: TGTGCCAGCAGCCAAGAACAGCCGGATGTGCAGTATTTT
cdr3_aa: CASSQEQPDVQYF
j_call: TRBJ2-3
clone_size: .
d_call: .
v_call: TRBV4-2

cdr3_nt: TGTGCCAGCAGTTTATGGGGAGATAACTATGGCTACACCTTC
cdr3_aa: CASSLWGDNYGYTF
j_call: TRBJ1-2
clone_size: .
d_call: .
v_call: TRBV27

cdr3_nt: TGTGCCAGCAGCCCGAGTATTGGAGCGGGGGGTCGCAATGAGCAGTTCTTC
cdr3_aa: CASSPSIGAGGRNEQFF
j_call: TRBJ2-1
clone_size: .
d_call: TRBD2
v_call: TRBV7-9

cdr3_nt: TGTGCCAGCAGCTTAGAGGGGGGACTAACAGATACGCAGTATTTT
cdr3_aa: CASSLEGGLTDTQYF
j_call: TRBJ2-3
clone_size: .
d_call: .
v_call: TRBV7-6

cdr3_nt: TGCGCCAGCAGCTTGGCTCCCCGCCAGGGGTTCAGGGATACGCAGTATTTT
cdr3_aa: CASSLAPRQGFRDTQYF
j_call: TRBJ2-3
clone_size: .
d_call: .
v_call: TRBV5-1

cdr3_nt: TGTGCCAGCAGCTTATCGGACAGCTACGAGCAGTACTTC
cdr3_aa: CASSLSDSYEQYF
j_call: TRBJ2-7
clone_size: .
d_call: .
v_call: TRBV7-6

cdr3_nt: TGCGCCAGCAGCGACCAGGCGGGGATAGCAGATACGCAGTATTTT
cdr3_aa: CASSDQAGIADTQYF
j_call: TRBJ2-3
clone_size: few
d_call: .
v_call: TRBV5-1

cdr3_nt: TGTGCCAGCAGCTTGGGGGGGACAGGGAATTCACCCCTCCACTTT
cdr3_aa: CASSLGGTGNSPLHF
j_call: TRBJ1-6
clone_size: .
d_call: TRBD1
v_call: TRBV5-4

cdr3_nt: TGCGCCAGCAGCTTGGCTGGAGGGGGCCTTTCCGGGGAGCTGTTTTTT
cdr3_aa: CASSLAGGGLSGELFF
j_call: TRBJ2-2
clone_size: .
d_call: .
v_call: TRBV5-1

cdr3_nt: TGTGCCAGTAGTATCCCTGGCGGCGGTACCCAAGAGACCCAGTACTTC
cdr3_aa: CASSIPGGGTQETQYF
j_call: TRBJ2-5
clone_size: .
d_call: .
v_call: TRBV19

cdr3_nt: TGTGCCAGCAGCCTCAGGACAGGGAAACTCTACGAGCAGTACTTC
cdr3_aa: CASSLRTGKLYEQYF
j_call: TRBJ2-7
clone_size: .
d_call: TRBD1
v_call: TRBV27

cdr3_nt: TGTGCCAGCAGCTCCCCGGCGGTCGGGGGGCGAGGGGAGACCCAGTACTTC
cdr3_aa: CASSSPAVGGRGETQYF
j_call: TRBJ2-5
clone_size: .
d_call: .
v_call: TRBV11-2

cdr3_nt: TGCGCCAGCAGTTCCCCCGATGAGCAGTTCTTC
cdr3_aa: CASSSPDEQFF
j_call: TRBJ2-1
clone_size: few
d_call: .
v_call: TRBV10-2

cdr3_nt: TGTGCCAGCAGTCGGACAGCTTCCTACGAGCAGTACTTC
cdr3_aa: CASSRTASYEQYF
j_call: TRBJ2-7
clone_size: .
d_call: .
v_call: TRBV6-5

cdr3_nt: TGTGCCAGCAGCGCTTACCACTCCTACGAGCAGTACTTC
cdr3_aa: CASSAYHSYEQYF
j_call: TRBJ2-7
clone_size: .
d_call: .
v_call: TRBV7-7

cdr3_nt: TGCGCCAGCAGTGACCCCCACGACAGAGACACTGAAGCTTTCTTT
cdr3_aa: CASSDPHDRDTEAFF
j_call: TRBJ1-1
clone_size: .
d_call: .
v_call: TRBV10-2

cdr3_nt: TGTGCCAGCAGCTTACTGACAGGGAGGACCGGGGAGCTGTTTTTT
cdr3_aa: CASSLLTGRTGELFF
j_call: TRBJ2-2
clone_size: .
d_call: .
v_call: TRBV7-6

cdr3_nt: TGCGCCAGCAGGGGTCAGGGCCGCTCCACAGATACGCAGTATTTT
cdr3_aa: CASRGQGRSTDTQYF
j_call: TRBJ2-3
clone_size: few
d_call: .
v_call: TRBV5-1

cdr3_nt: TGTGCCATCAGTGCATACCTGGGACAGAGGAATGAGCAGTTCTTC
cdr3_aa: CAISAYLGQRNEQFF
j_call: TRBJ2-1
clone_size: .
d_call: TRBD1
v_call: TRBV10-3

cdr3_nt: TGCGCCAGCAGCTTTCTAGAGGGAGGCTACACCTTC
cdr3_aa: CASSFLEGGYTF
j_call: TRBJ1-2
clone_size: once
d_call: .
v_call: TRBV5-1

cdr3_nt: TGTGCCAGCAGCCCTAGGGCGGAAGCGGTGGAGACCCAGTACTTC
cdr3_aa: CASSPRAEAVETQYF
j_call: TRBJ2-5
clone_size: .
d_call: .
v_call: TRBV9

cdr3_nt: TGTGCCAGCAGCTTGGCCCCCGACAGGGTATTAGGCTACACCTTC
cdr3_aa: CASSLAPDRVLGYTF
j_call: TRBJ1-2
clone_size: few
d_call: TRBD1
v_call: TRBV5-6

cdr3_nt: TGCGCCAGCAGCTTGGTGGGACTAGCTTCCACTGATGAGCAGTTCTTC
cdr3_aa: CASSLVGLASTDEQFF
j_call: TRBJ2-1
clone_size: .
d_call: TRBD2
v_call: TRBV5-1

cdr3_nt: TGCGCCAGCAGCTTGTGGGGTCTAGCGGGGGGGCGTAAGACCCAGTACTTC
cdr3_aa: CASSLWGLAGGRKTQYF
j_call: TRBJ2-5
clone_size: once
d_call: TRBD2
v_call: TRBV5-1

cdr3_nt: TGCGCCAGCAGCCAAGGTGGGACTAGCAACGAGCAGTACTTC
cdr3_aa: CASSQGGTSNEQYF
j_call: TRBJ2-7
clone_size: few
d_call: TRBD2
v_call: TRBV4-1

cdr3_nt: TGTGCCAGCAGCCCGGGACTCACCGGGGAGCTGTTTTTT
cdr3_aa: CASSPGLTGELFF
j_call: TRBJ2-2
clone_size: .
d_call: .
v_call: TRBV5-6

cdr3_nt: TGTGCCAGCAGTGCCCGGACAGGATATGGGGAGCAGTACTTC
cdr3_aa: CASSARTGYGEQYF
j_call: TRBJ2-7
clone_size: .
d_call: TRBD1
v_call: TRBV6-1

cdr3_nt: TGTGCCAGCAGCCAGCTGAAAATGGACAGGCGGGAGACCCAGTACTTC
cdr3_aa: CASSQLKMDRRETQYF
j_call: TRBJ2-5
clone_size: .
d_call: TRBD1
v_call: TRBV14

cdr3_nt: TGTGCCAGCAGTTACGGGCAGCGGGAGACCCAGTACTTC
cdr3_aa: CASSYGQRETQYF
j_call: TRBJ2-5
clone_size: .
d_call: .
v_call: TRBV6-5

cdr3_nt: TGTGCCAGCAGTTTATCGAGCCCCGGGGGACCCCGGCGCCCCTACGAGCAGTACTTC
cdr3_aa: CASSLSSPGGPRRPYEQYF
j_call: TRBJ2-7
clone_size: .
d_call: .
v_call: TRBV27

cdr3_nt: TGTGCCAGCAGTCAGGGACAGGGGTATCTCTACGAGCAGTACTTC
cdr3_aa: CASSQGQGYLYEQYF
j_call: TRBJ2-7
clone_size: .
d_call: TRBD1
v_call: TRBV27

cdr3_nt: TGTGCCAGCAGTGAACTCGAGGGAGGGGGCTACACCTTC
cdr3_aa: CASSELEGGGYTF
j_call: TRBJ1-2
clone_size: once
d_call: .
v_call: TRBV6-1

cdr3_nt: TGTGCCAGCAGTGCACAGCCAGGCCTGAGCTATGGCTACACCTTC
cdr3_aa: CASSAQPGLSYGYTF
j_call: TRBJ1-2
clone_size: .
d_call: .
v_call: TRBV28